These 4 T cell receptor beta chains came from one sample sequenced in a study of T cells in Graves' hyperthyroidism and ophthalmopathy. Amplification of TCR beta CDR3 regions used RNA as the template. During a first-round RT-PCR of the TCR CDR3, the HTBI primer set was used. Each CDR3 protein gets one entry after TCRdb re-called the multiplex PCR reads with MiXCR. The sample lists approximately 690,000 distinct CDR3 sequences, around 21% occurring once. The specimen was blood. These receptors were collected from a young man with Graves' ophthalmopathy.

This clonotype was detected a few times. The rearrangement uses TRBV20-1 and TRBJ2-7, with 7 bases lining up with TRBD1. The germline V gene has CDR1 DFQATT and CDR2 SNEGSKA (reference sequence). The CDR3 is made up of 14 amino acids. V was pared by 5 bases and J by 3 bases, with 10 bases of the junction left unmatched. CDR3 amino acids: CSARGQARYYEQYF. CDR3 DNA: TGCAGTGCTCGAGGACAGGCCCGCTACTACGAGCAGTACTTC.

Turning to this clonotype: A much larger clone sits a single nucleotide away, making a read error possible. The gene calls are TRBV24-1 and TRBJ2-1, with D uncertain. V dropped 2 bases and J dropped 10 bases, with 5 bases sitting between them. The CDR3 runs 11 residues. The germline CDR1 and CDR2 sequences are KGHDR and SFDVKD. The CDR3 loop reads CATSDSHEQFF. The DNA for the CDR3 is TGTGCCACCAGTGATTCCCACGAGCAGTTCTTC.

The chain recombines TRBV20-1 with TRBJ1-6, with 7 bases lining up with TRBD1. Germline trimming cut 6 bases from V and 0 bases from J; bases unmatched to any gene: 5. The CDR3 covers 15 residues. Germline loops: CDR1 DFQATT, CDR2 SNEGSKA (reference sequence). The CDR3 loop is CSARDSFSYNSPLHF. Written as DNA, the CDR3 is TGCAGTGCAAGGGACAGCTTCTCCTATAATTCACCCCTCCACTTT.

The chain links TRBV12-3 or TRBV12-4 to TRBJ2-7; D gene uncertain. The CDR3 length is 15 residues. The ends were cut back, 5 bases at V and 2 bases at J, with 16 bases in the middle. This CDR3 reads CASSPSPIKAYEQYF. Written as DNA, the CDR3 is TGTGCCAGCAGTCCCAGCCCCATCAAAGCCTACGAGCAGTACTTC.